The clone carrying this TCR beta chain was observed a handful of times. This entry comes from a study of T cells in Graves' hyperthyroidism and ophthalmopathy. The investigators amplified TCR beta CDR3 regions from RNA transcripts. The HTBI primer set drove a first-round RT-PCR of the TCR CDR3. MiXCR, run by TCRdb on the multiplex PCR reads, gives a single entry per CDR3 protein. The sample has under 400,000 distinct CDR3 sequences; around 13% are singletons. Trimming stripped 5 bases from V and 2 bases from J, with 14 bases between. Germline CDR1 SGHAT, CDR2 FQNNGV. There are 15 residues in the CDR3. Researchers barred patients who had uncontrolled infection, other autoimmune disease, pregnancy or lactation. The diagnoses drew upon clinical symptoms, serum thyroxine and TRAb, thyroid ultrasound and orbital computed tomography.

This chain uses TRBV11-2 with TRBJ2-3, with no clear D. Sequencing was done on a sample of blood. The source of this sequence is a woman aged 18-29 years with Graves' hyperthyroidism. This CDR3 reads CASSPRPINTDTQYF. The CDR3, as DNA: TGTGCCAGCAGCCCCCGTCCCATTAACACAGATACGCAGTATTTT.